A single sample gave rise to the 8 T cell receptor beta chains below, sequenced in a study of T cell responses to AZD1222 COVID-19 vaccine. Assay: immunoSEQ multiplex PCR; the TCRdb copy retains only in-frame clones and omits some. The sample shows under 150,000 clones, 65% to 90% of them seen only once. The source was peripheral blood, collected 28 days after the second AZD1222 dose. These receptors all come from an adult who received the AZD1222 COVID-19 vaccine.

For the CDR3, the DNA is TGTGCCACTCTGGACAGCGGGGCGTGGAACACTGAAGCTTTCTTT. Its protein product is CATLDSGAWNTEAFF. The chain joins TRBV6-5 to TRBJ1-1, with a possible D match to TRBD1 (6 bases). The V and J ends lost 10 bases and 1 base respectively, with 19 bases between them. This CDR3 contains 15 residues. Germline V gene lookup returns CDR1 MNHEY and CDR2 SVGAGI.

V usage is TRBV7-2 and J usage is TRBJ2-1; 8 nucleotides agree with TRBD2. The germline V gene has CDR1 SGHTA and CDR2 FQGNSA. The V segment lost 5 bases and the J segment 4 bases; nucleotides outside the gene matches: 7. The CDR3 is made up of 15 amino acids. In nucleotides, the CDR3 is TGTGCCAGCAGCCCGGTGGGCGGGGGGTACAATGAGCAGTTCTTC. It specifies CASSPVGGGYNEQFF.

The chain uses TRBV6-5 and TRBJ1-2; a weak D match, TRBD1 (5 bases). The CDR3 contains 15 residues. Germline CDR1 MNHEY, CDR2 SVGAGI. Between the trimmed V and J ends, which lost 1 base and 6 bases, there was a span of 15 bases. The CDR3 loop is CASSYYIGGVDGYTF. For the CDR3, the DNA is TGTGCCAGCAGTTACTATATCGGGGGGGTGGATGGCTACACCTTC.

This rearrangement joins TRBV28 to TRBJ2-2; 7 bases agree with TRBD2. CDR1 is MDHEN and CDR2 is SYDVKM in the germline V gene. There are 14 residues in the CDR3. Germline trimming cut 6 bases from V and 0 bases from J; bases unmatched to any gene: 1. CDR3 sequence (DNA): TGTGCCAGCAGGGGGGGGACGAACACCGGGGAGCTGTTTTTT. It codes for CASRGGTNTGELFF. The full variable domain, with the rest looked up from reference TRBV28 and TRBJ2-2, is DVKVTQSSRYLVKRTGEKVFLECVQDMDHENMFWYRQDPGLGLRLIYFSYDVKMKEKGDIPEGYSVSREKKERFSLILESASTNQTSMYLCASRGGTNTGELFFGEGSRLTVL.

The J gene is TRBJ2-7, the V gene TRBV6-5; 11 bases align to TRBD1. The CDR3 sequence is 14 residues long. The V gene end was trimmed by 6 bases and the J gene end by 3 bases; junction bases not matched to a gene: 4. Germline lookup yields CDR1 MNHEY and CDR2 SVGAGI. CDR3 DNA: TGTGCCAGCAGGGGGACAGGGGGAATCTACGAGCAGTACTTC. This gives the protein CASRGTGGIYEQYF.

This clone was found once. This chain connects TRBV15 to TRBJ1-1; the match to TRBD1 covers 7 bases. The CDR3 runs 13 residues. Looked up from germline, CDR1 is LNHNV and CDR2 is YYDKDF (reference sequence). Germline trimming cut 5 bases from V and 5 bases from J; bases unmatched to any gene: 5. CDR3 loop: CATSRGDSTEAFF. The CDR3 region has the DNA TGTGCCACCAGCCGAGGGGACAGTACTGAAGCTTTCTTT.

The count of this clone is one. The chain links TRBV7-8 to TRBJ2-1; 10 bases line up with TRBD2. The CDR3 has 15 amino acids. The ends lost 1 base at V and 8 bases at J; junction bases unmatched: 5. Germline V gives CDR1 SGHVS, CDR2 FQNEAQ. Here the CDR3 DNA reads TGTGCCAGCAGCTTAGAGCGGGGGGGCCTGGATGAGCAGTTCTTC. It specifies CASSLERGGLDEQFF.

The V call is TRBV7-2, the J call TRBJ2-3; 9 bases fit TRBD1. In germline, CDR1 is SGHTA, CDR2 FQGNSA. The CDR3 is 14 amino acids. The V and J ends lost 8 bases and 1 base, in that order; junction bases with no gene match: 4. The CDR3: CASGRQGGTDTQYF. As DNA, the CDR3 is TGTGCCAGCGGAAGACAGGGGGGCACAGATACGCAGTATTTT.